This TCR beta chain was recovered during a study of blood T cell repertoires in COVID-19. Background on the study: Samples taken during acute and convalescent COVID-19 were collected in the United States, Italy and Spain. In each case, the material was cDNA or gDNA derived from T cells, B-cell-depleted T cells, or PBMCs.

In the authors' workflow: Cell counts per sample came from amplifying reference gene primers. This table comes from immunoSEQ multiplex PCR, and its TCRdb copy is limited to in-frame clones, with some not included. The V and J calls and clone size are taken from that table; D and trimming were inferred from the DNA. The table includes roughly 130,000 clones, around 80% detected once. Source material: peripheral blood. The sequence was obtained from a man in his 70s with acute or convalescent COVID-19.

Here the CDR3 DNA reads TGTGCCTGGGACAGGGCCTACGAGCAGTACTTC. It translates to CAWDRAYEQYF. The rearrangement uses TRBV30 and TRBJ2-7; 7 bases are a match to TRBD1. Trimming at V came to 5 bases and at J to 2 bases, leaving 0 bases not matched to a gene. The CDR3 runs to 11 residues. Looked up from germline, CDR1 is GTSNPN and CDR2 is SVGIG (reference sequence).